The sequence of this TCR beta chain was determined in a study of T cell responses to AZD1222 COVID-19 vaccine (dated by TCRdb to the early 2020s). Study-wide context: A total of about 250 trial participants underwent TCR sequencing, of whom 200 to 220 had received two doses of AZD1222 and 26 had received two doses of the MenACWY control vaccine. Trial participants were enrolled into age subgroups of 18-55, 56-69 and 70-plus years, which contained roughly 150, 30 and 60 TCR-sequenced participants, respectively. What the work shows at the level of the full study, not this receptor alone: Participants were mostly white British and included more females than males, and it was suggested by the authors that clonal diversity may have been underestimated. The 56-69-year group was small, and its depth increase did not reach significance, likely because of low power. Spike-specific TCR breadth and depth rose significantly after two AZD1222 doses compared with day 0 and with MenACWY recipients. Conclusions about previously exposed vaccinees are limited because only five to seven AZD1222 recipients were SARS-CoV-2 seropositive at baseline. The vaccine-associated CD4 TCRs covered the entire spike protein, and the dominant responses fell in regions 160-218 and 743-854. Epitopes outside the regions mutated in the B.1.351 and B.1.1.7 variants were reportedly recognized by nearly half of the unique spike-specific TCRs. Because no day 14 peak-response samples were available, the repertoires could be characterized only after the peak T cell response.

What this sample's time point label stands for: about 28 days (+/-7) after the second vaccine dose. AZD1222 recipients with second doses at about 4 weeks or about 12 weeks were pooled, because spike-specific TCR depth and breadth did not differ between schedules. Samples from vaccinated people were obtained from the UK trials COV001 and COV002, which included a single-blind randomized controlled phase 2/3 trial of AZD1222 (ChAdOx1 nCoV-19) in healthy adults. For TCRbeta chain sequencing, PBMC samples were collected from trial participants at day 0 and at day 28 after the second dose. In regard to this clone: Its antigen is currently not known. No clone much larger than this one lies a single base away; base qualities are absent.

The germline V gene supplies CDR1 SGHTA and CDR2 FQGTGA. Taken from cysteine to phenylalanine, the CDR3 has 14 residues. Left in the record is the CDR3 DNA by itself, 42 bases read in frame from the first base. Deletion took 4 bases off V and 1 base off J, with a span of 10 bases between the germline ends. The CDR3 regions of human TCRbeta chains were analyzed by immunosequencing. As for the authors' bioinformatics: TCRs in the repertoires were compared against a reference library of SARS-CoV-2-specific TCRs that had been generated with the MIRA antigen-specificity platform. Breadth meant the fraction of unique TCRs that were SARS-CoV-2-associated, whereas depth meant the fraction of total T cells that were SARS-CoV-2-associated. Using the MIRA data, each spike-specific TCR was mapped to the spike region that the TCR reacts to and placed in a CD4 or CD8 class. Log10-transformed breadth and depth values were compared by one-way ANOVA with Sidak's multiple comparisons tests. The immuneACCESS repertoire file appears here via TCRdb, limited to in-frame rearrangements. These files lack a portion of the clones; in checked studies, under half of the deficit traces to unresolved V genes, and the cause of the others is not known. The V and J calls and clone size were taken over from that table, and D and trimming were inferred from the DNA. Here the sample has around 110,000 clones; 92% occur a single time. Under 9.5% of the sample is held by the ten biggest clonotypes.

This receptor chain uses TRBV7-3 and TRBJ1-1, with the D segment identity uncertain. The TCR was taken from an adult who received the AZD1222 COVID-19 vaccine. The sequencing here drew on peripheral blood, taken 28 days after the second AZD1222 dose. The CDR3 has the sequence CASSSQTGNTEAFF. The nucleotides read TGTGCCAGCAGCTCCCAGACGGGGAACACTGAAGCTTTCTTT.